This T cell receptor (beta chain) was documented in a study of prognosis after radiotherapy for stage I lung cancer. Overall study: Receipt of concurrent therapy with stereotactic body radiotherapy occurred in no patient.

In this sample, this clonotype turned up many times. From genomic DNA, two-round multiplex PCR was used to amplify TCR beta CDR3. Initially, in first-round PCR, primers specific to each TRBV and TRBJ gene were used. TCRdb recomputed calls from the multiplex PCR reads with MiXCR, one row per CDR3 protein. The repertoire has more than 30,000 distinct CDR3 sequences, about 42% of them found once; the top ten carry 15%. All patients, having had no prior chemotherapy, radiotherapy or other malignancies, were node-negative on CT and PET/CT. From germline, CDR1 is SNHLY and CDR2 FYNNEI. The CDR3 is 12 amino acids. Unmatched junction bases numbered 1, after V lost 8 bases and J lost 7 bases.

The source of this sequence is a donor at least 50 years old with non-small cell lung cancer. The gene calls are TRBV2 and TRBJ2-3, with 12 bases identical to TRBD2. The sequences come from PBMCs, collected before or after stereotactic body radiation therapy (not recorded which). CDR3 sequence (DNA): TGTGCCAGCCTAGCGGGGGGGAATACGCAGTATTTT. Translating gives CASLAGGNTQYF. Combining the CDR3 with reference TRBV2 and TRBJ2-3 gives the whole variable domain EPEVTQTPSHQVTQMGQEVILRCVPISNHLYFYWYRQILGQKVEFLVSFYNNEISEKSEIFDDQFSVERPDGSNFTLKIRSTKLEDSAMYFCASLAGGNTQYFGPGTRLTVL.